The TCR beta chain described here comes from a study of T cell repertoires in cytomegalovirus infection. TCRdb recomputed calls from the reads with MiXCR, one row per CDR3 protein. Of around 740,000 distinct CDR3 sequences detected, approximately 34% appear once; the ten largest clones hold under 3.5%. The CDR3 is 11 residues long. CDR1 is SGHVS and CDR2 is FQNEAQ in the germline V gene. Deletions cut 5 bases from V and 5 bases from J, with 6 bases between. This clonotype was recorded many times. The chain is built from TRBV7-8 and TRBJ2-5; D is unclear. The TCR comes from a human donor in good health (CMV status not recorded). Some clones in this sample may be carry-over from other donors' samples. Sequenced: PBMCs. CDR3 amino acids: CASSPVETQYF. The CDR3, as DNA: TGTGCCAGCAGCCCTGTTGAGACCCAGTACTTC.